The 32 T cell receptor beta chains presented below share a single source sample, sequenced in a study of T cells in tumors and immune-related adverse events. Some clones are missing from TCRdb's copy, which holds only in-frame ones; the method was immunoSEQ multiplex PCR. The sample includes about 11,000 clones, approximately 90% of them seen just once. The source was lymph node tissue, collected from a patient treated with anti-PD-1 therapy. The receptor source for this set is a female donor with metastatic renal cell carcinoma.

The rearrangement joins TRBV7-2 to TRBJ1-1; D might be TRBD1 (5 bases). V was clipped by 8 bases and J by 1 base, with 14 bases between them. Germline assignment: CDR1 SGHTA and CDR2 FQGNSA. The CDR3 has 14 residues. Here the CDR3 reads CASGGGGQNTEAFF. CDR3 nucleotide sequence: TGTGCCAGCGGGGGAGGAGGACAGAACACTGAAGCTTTCTTT.

The J gene is TRBJ1-1, the V gene TRBV15; D ambiguous. CDR1 is LNHNV and CDR2 is YYDKDF in the germline V gene (reference sequence). This CDR3 contains 14 residues. V lost 0 bases and J lost 4, with 9 bases in between. Here the CDR3 reads CATSRDQLGTEAFF. In nucleotides, the CDR3 is TGTGCCACCAGCAGAGATCAGCTAGGCACTGAAGCTTTCTTT.

The chain is built from TRBV7-2 and TRBJ1-4; D ambiguous. Germline lookup yields CDR1 SGHTA and CDR2 FQGNSA. The CDR3 has 15 amino acids. Trimming removed 1 base from V and 5 bases from J, with 11 bases in between. In DNA, the CDR3 is TGTGCCAGCAGCTTAGGCCTAGACCGGAATGAAAAACTGTTTTTT. The encoded protein is CASSLGLDRNEKLFF.

The chain couples TRBV6-5 to TRBJ2-5; D not resolved. The CDR3 contains 12 residues. Germline CDR1 and CDR2: MNHEY and SVGAGI. The ends were cut back, 8 bases at V and 4 bases at J, with 11 bases in the middle. The DNA for the CDR3 is TGTGCCAGCGGTAGTGGTGGAGAGACCCAGTACTTC. It specifies CASGSGGETQYF.

This chain joins TRBV6-5 and TRBJ2-7; D not resolved. The germline V gene encodes CDR1 MNHEY and CDR2 SVGAGI. V lost 6 bases to trimming and J lost 1 base, with 13 bases between them. This CDR3 is 14 amino acids long. CDR3 residues: CASSRSLSSYEQYF. DNA of the CDR3: TGTGCCAGCAGCCGTTCCCTATCGTCCTACGAGCAGTACTTC.

The chain is built from TRBV18 and TRBJ2-7; D may be TRBD2 (5 bases). The CDR3 runs to 15 residues. Germline V gene sequence: CDR1 KGHSH, CDR2 LQKENI. V lost 6 bases and J 2 bases, leaving 17 bases between the germline ends. CDR3 sequence: CASSRTFEGTYEQYF. As DNA, the CDR3 is TGTGCCAGCTCGCGAACGTTCGAGGGTACCTACGAGCAGTACTTC.

This clone occurred once. The chain employs TRBV5-6 and TRBJ1-2, with TRBD1 as a possible D gene (5 bases). Germline-derived CDR1 and CDR2 are SGHDT and YYEEEE. The CDR3 has 14 amino acids. Trimming took 1 base from V and 4 from J, leaving 11 bases between them. CDR3 sequence: CASSLSGGSYGYTF. DNA for the CDR3: TGTGCCAGCAGCTTGAGTGGGGGTTCCTATGGCTACACCTTC. The entire variable domain, with the rest obtained from reference TRBV5-6 and TRBJ1-2, is as follows: DAGVTQSPTHLIKTRGQQVTLRCSPKSGHDTVSWYQQALGQGPQFIFQYYEEEERQRGNFPDRFSGHQFPNYSSELNVNALLLGDSALYLCASSLSGGSYGYTFGSGTRLTVV.

The chain recombines TRBV5-1 with TRBJ2-2, with TRBD1 as a possible D gene (6 bases). Germline CDR1 and CDR2: SGHRS and YFSETQ. The CDR3 spans 15 residues. Trimming cost V 2 bases and J 0 bases, with 8 bases left between them. The CDR3 reads CASSFGTSNTGELFF. DNA for the CDR3: TGCGCCAGCAGCTTCGGGACATCGAACACCGGGGAGCTGTTTTTT. Full variable domain (remainder filled in from reference TRBV5-1 and TRBJ2-2): KAGVTQTPRYLIKTRGQQVTLSCSPISGHRSVSWYQQTPGQGLQFLFEYFSETQRNKGNFPGRFSGRQFSNSRSEMNVSTLELGDSALYLCASSFGTSNTGELFFGEGSRLTVL.

CDR3 sequence: CSVGVRGYEQYF. CDR3 in DNA: TGCAGCGTTGGGGTACGGGGTTACGAGCAGTACTTC. The chain is built from TRBV29-1 and TRBJ2-5; D perhaps matches TRBD2 (5 bases). The DNA end favors TRBJ2-7, so the J call may be wrong. This CDR3 region has 12 residues. Germline CDR1 reads SQVTM; CDR2 reads ANQGSEA.

This chain uses TRBV19 with TRBJ1-2; D is uncertain. Germline CDR1 LNHDA, CDR2 SQIVND (reference sequence). This CDR3 has 14 residues. V was cut by 4 bases and J by 3 bases, with 12 bases left in between. CDR3 in DNA: TGTGCCAGTAGTAGGGCAGGTTCTCACTATGGCTACACCTTC. Its protein product is CASSRAGSHYGYTF.

The chain employs TRBV5-1 and TRBJ2-7; perhaps TRBD2 as D (6 bases). This CDR3 comprises 15 residues. CDR1 and CDR2 from the germline V gene are SGHRS and YFSETQ. V lost 2 bases to trimming and J lost 2 bases, with 14 bases between them. This CDR3 reads CASSFRTEGPYEQYF. Here the CDR3 DNA reads TGCGCCAGCAGCTTTAGGACGGAGGGTCCCTACGAGCAGTACTTC. The full variable domain, its missing parts supplied by reference TRBV5-1 and TRBJ2-7, is KAGVTQTPRYLIKTRGQQVTLSCSPISGHRSVSWYQQTPGQGLQFLFEYFSETQRNKGNFPGRFSGRQFSNSRSEMNVSTLELGDSALYLCASSFRTEGPYEQYFGPGTRLTVT.

This chain uses TRBV27 with TRBJ2-5; D gene uncertain. Trimming pared 5 bases from V and 1 base from J, leaving 2 bases between. This CDR3 contains 11 residues. Looked up from germline, CDR1 is MNHEY and CDR2 is SMNVEV (reference sequence). The CDR3 here is CASSPQETQYF. The CDR3, as DNA: TGTGCCAGCAGTCCCCAAGAGACCCAGTACTTC.

The rearrangement links TRBV5-4 to TRBJ2-1; possibly TRBD1 for D (6 bases). This CDR3 comprises 15 residues. Trimming pared 5 bases from V and 4 bases from J, leaving 16 bases between. CDR1 and CDR2 from the germline V gene are SGHNT and YYREEE (reference sequence). The CDR3 bases are TGTGCCAGCAGACCGGGACACCAATATTACAATGAGCAGTTCTTC. It specifies CASRPGHQYYNEQFF.

The table lists this clone with a count of one. The CDR3 loop reads CASSGTGGRPGANVLTF. CDR3 nucleotide sequence: TGTGCCAGCTCAGGGACAGGGGGCAGGCCTGGGGCCAACGTCCTGACTTTC. The chain recombines TRBV19 with TRBJ2-6; 12 bases map to TRBD1. CDR1 LNHDA and CDR2 SQIVND come from the germline V gene (reference sequence). V lost 9 bases to trimming and J lost 2 bases; unmatched junction nucleotides: 8. CDR3 length: 17 amino acids.

The chain has TRBV30 and TRBJ2-5; possibly TRBD2 for D (6 bases). The germline gives CDR1 GTSNPN, CDR2 SVGIG (reference sequence). Trimming removed 0 bases from V and 9 bases from J, with 8 bases in between. The CDR3 runs 11 residues. CDR3 bases: TGTGCCTGGAGTGTAGCGGGTCCCCAGTACTTC. Translated: CAWSVAGPQYF.

The CDR3 here is CASSSWAGEPQHF. CDR3 DNA sequence: TGTGCCAGCAGCTCCTGGGCGGGGGAGCCCCAGCATTTT. The V gene is TRBV11-2, the J gene TRBJ1-5; the D gene is possibly TRBD1 (5 bases). The CDR3 has 13 residues. V was pared by 4 bases and J by 8 bases, with 12 bases between. Germline V gene lookup returns CDR1 SGHAT and CDR2 FQNNGV.

This CDR3 is CASRLHEKLFF. Written as DNA, the CDR3 is TGTGCCAGCAGACTGCATGAAAAACTGTTTTTT. This chain uses TRBV28 with TRBJ1-4; D gene unclear. The CDR3 totals 11 residues. The germline CDR1 and CDR2 sequences are MDHEN and SYDVKM. Trimming took 6 bases from V and 6 from J, leaving 5 bases between them.

The V gene is TRBV6-5, the J gene TRBJ1-1, with a tentative D call TRBD1 (6 bases). CDR3 length equals 13 residues. Germline-derived CDR1 and CDR2 are MNHEY and SVGAGI. V lost 2 bases to trimming and J lost 3 bases, with 7 bases between them. DNA for the CDR3: TGTGCCAGCAGTTACGGGGGGCACACTGAAGCTTTCTTT. It specifies CASSYGGHTEAFF.

This sequence joins TRBV19 and TRBJ1-1; 9 bases are shared with TRBD1. The germline V gene has CDR1 LNHDA and CDR2 SQIVND (reference sequence). This CDR3 comprises 16 residues. J was trimmed by 5 bases and V by 1 base; bases with no gene match: 8. The CDR3 DNA sequence: TGTGCCAGTAGTATAGGGACAGGGGCCGGTGGGACTGAAGCTTTCTTT. The encoded protein is CASSIGTGAGGTEAFF.

The CDR3 is CAWRPVGQGQWEQFF. In DNA form, the CDR3 reads TGTGCCTGGAGACCTGTCGGACAGGGACAATGGGAGCAGTTCTTC. The genes are TRBV30 and TRBJ2-1; TRBD1 matches at 8 bases. The V and J ends lost 3 bases and 10 bases, in that order; junction bases with no gene match: 14. CDR3 length: 15 amino acids. CDR1 GTSNPN and CDR2 SVGIG come from the germline V gene (reference sequence). Filled out from reference TRBV30 and TRBJ2-1, the complete variable domain reads SQTIHQWPATLVQPVGSPLSLECTVEGTSNPNLYWYRQAAGRGLQLLFYSVGIGQISSEVPQNLSASRPQDRQFILSSKKLLLSDSGFYLCAWRPVGQGQWEQFFGPGTRLTVL.

This clone was found a few times. The CDR3, as DNA: TGTGCCAGCAGCCTCCTGGCGGGGGGCTATGGCTACACCTTC. Translated: CASSLLAGGYGYTF. The rearrangement uses TRBV14 and TRBJ1-2; D possibly corresponds to TRBD1 (5 bases). V lost 4 bases and J lost 4, with 13 bases in between. This CDR3 is built from 14 residues. From germline, CDR1 is SGHDN and CDR2 FVKESK.

The V gene is TRBV12-5, the J gene TRBJ1-1; unclear D gene. From germline, CDR1 is LGHNT and CDR2 FRNRAP. V was pared by 0 bases and J by 1 base, with 27 bases between. CDR3 size: 21 residues. DNA for the CDR3: TGTGCTAGTGGTTTGGTACGGGATAGTCGTCGTAAGGGTCGCCCGAACACTGAAGCTTTCTTT. This codes for CASGLVRDSRRKGRPNTEAFF.

CDR3 residues: CASSPLPRGEAKNIQYF. For the CDR3, the DNA is TGTGCCAGCAGCCCCCTCCCCAGGGGAGAAGCCAAAAACATTCAGTACTTC. The rearrangement links TRBV14 to TRBJ2-4, with D tentatively TRBD1 (6 bases). The germline V and J ends were trimmed by 4 bases and 0 bases, with 16 bases remaining between them. CDR1 and CDR2 from the germline V gene are SGHDN and FVKESK. The CDR3 runs 17 residues.

The V and J genes are TRBV19 and TRBJ2-6; 10 bases line up with TRBD1. In germline, CDR1 is LNHDA, CDR2 SQIVND (reference sequence). The V and J ends lost 6 bases and 2 bases, in that order; junction bases with no gene match: 7. CDR3 length equals 17 residues. CDR3 region: CASRSGTGDPGANVLTF. The CDR3, as DNA: TGTGCCAGTAGATCCGGGACAGGGGATCCTGGGGCCAACGTCCTGACTTTC.

The chain employs TRBV6-5 and TRBJ2-1, with D perhaps matching TRBD1 (5 bases). The CDR3 totals 13 residues. Germline loops: CDR1 MNHEY, CDR2 SVGAGI. The ends were cut back, 8 bases at V and 11 bases at J, with 19 bases in the middle. CDR3 nucleotide sequence: TGTGCCAGCGCTAAAGGGGATCTCGGGCAGCAGTTCTTC. This translates into CASAKGDLGQQFF.

This rearrangement joins TRBV6-9 to TRBJ1-5; TRBD1 matches 7 bases. With V trimmed by 7 bases and J by 4 bases, 7 bases remained unmatched. In germline, CDR1 is MNHGY, CDR2 SVAAGI. This CDR3 region has 14 residues. The CDR3 coding sequence is TGTGCCAGCAATCTACAGGGGTCGAATCAGCCCCAGCATTTT. Translation: CASNLQGSNQPQHF.

The chain uses TRBV6-5 and TRBJ1-1; 12 nucleotides match TRBD1. The V gene's germline CDR1 is MNHEY and CDR2 SVGAGI. The J segment lost 7 bases and the V segment lost 4 bases, leaving 4 bases of the junction unmatched. The CDR3 length is 14 residues. CDR3 in amino acids: CASSWGQGANEAFF. The CDR3 DNA reads TGTGCCAGCAGTTGGGGACAGGGGGCTAATGAAGCTTTCTTT.

The gene calls are TRBV19 and TRBJ2-3; a weak D match, TRBD2 (8 bases). The CDR3 extends over 16 amino acids. The germline V gene encodes CDR1 LNHDA and CDR2 SQIVND (reference sequence). The V end lost 3 bases, the J end lost 1 base, and 14 bases lay between the germline ends. In nucleotides, the CDR3 is TGTGCCAGTAGTATGGGACAGACTAGCGGCACAGATACGCAGTATTTT. It codes for CASSMGQTSGTDTQYF.

J is TRBJ1-3 and V is TRBV6-6, with D uncertain. Per germline, CDR1 MNHNY and CDR2 SVGAGI (reference sequence). V was clipped by 6 bases and J by 0 bases, with 9 bases between them. The CDR3 has 14 residues. The CDR3 reads CASSRMDSGNTIYF. As DNA, the CDR3 is TGTGCCAGCAGCCGGATGGACTCTGGAAACACCATATATTTT.

The rearrangement joins TRBV9 to TRBJ1-1; TRBD1 might be the D (6 bases). This CDR3 comprises 14 residues. The V end was cut by 4 bases, the J end by 1 base, with 11 bases between. From germline, CDR1 is SGDLS and CDR2 YYNGEE. The CDR3 bases are TGTGCCAGCAGCACCTTACAGGGGAACACTGAAGCTTTCTTT. Translating it yields CASSTLQGNTEAFF.

The count of this clone is one. This chain uses TRBV2 with TRBJ2-3; the D gene is possibly TRBD2 (5 bases). CDR1 is SNHLY, CDR2 FYNNEI, per germline. The CDR3 sequence is 18 residues long. CDR3 protein: CARSSSERSATSTDTQYF. CDR3 nucleotides: TGTGCGAGAAGCAGTAGCGAGCGGTCCGCCACTAGCACAGATACGCAGTATTTT. The variable domain in full, completed from reference TRBV2 and TRBJ2-3, reads EPEVTQTPSHQVTQMGQEVILRCVPISNHLYFYWYRQILGQKVEFLVSFYNNEISEKSEIFDDQFSVERPDGSNFTLKIRSTKLEDSAMYFCARSSSERSATSTDTQYFGPGTRLTVL.

The chain carries TRBV27 and TRBJ2-3, with 7 bases fitting TRBD1. V lost 5 bases, J lost 1 base, and 3 bases stayed unmatched. Germline V gives CDR1 MNHEY, CDR2 SMNVEV (reference sequence). This CDR3 contains 14 residues. In nucleotides, the CDR3 is TGTGCCAGCAGTCCCGGACAGGGCACAGATACGCAGTATTTT. Amino acid sequence: CASSPGQGTDTQYF.